This TCR beta chain was identified in a study of T cell repertoires in cytomegalovirus infection. TCRdb re-called the reads through MiXCR, storing one row per CDR3 protein. The data show roughly 45,000 distinct CDR3 sequences, 20% to 25% seen once. On this clonotype: Its specificity is not known.

The V gene's germline CDR1 is SGHTA and CDR2 FQGNSA. This CDR3 is built from 14 residues. Trimming pared 4 bases from V and 3 bases from J, leaving 12 bases between. This TCR came from a human donor in good health (CMV status not recorded). Some clones in this sample may be carry-over from other donors' samples. The chain carries TRBV7-2 and TRBJ1-1, with a weak D call TRBD1 (6 bases). The specimen comprised CD8+ T cells from cultured PBMCs, sampled from culture after CMV antigen stimulation. CDR3 DNA: TGTGCCAGCAGCTCCAGGGGAATCGACACTGAAGCTTTCTTT. It translates to CASSSRGIDTEAFF.